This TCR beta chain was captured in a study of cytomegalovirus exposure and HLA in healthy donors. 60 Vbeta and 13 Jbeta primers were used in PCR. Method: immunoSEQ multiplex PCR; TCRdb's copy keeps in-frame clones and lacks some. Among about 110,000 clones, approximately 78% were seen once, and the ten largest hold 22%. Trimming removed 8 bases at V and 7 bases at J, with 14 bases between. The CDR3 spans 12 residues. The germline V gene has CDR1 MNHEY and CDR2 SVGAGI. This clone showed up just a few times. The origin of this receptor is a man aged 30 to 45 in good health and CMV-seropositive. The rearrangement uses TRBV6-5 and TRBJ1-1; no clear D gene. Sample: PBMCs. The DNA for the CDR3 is TGTGCCAGCTGGGGAGGTTGGGGTGAAGCTTTCTTT. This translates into CASWGGWGEAFF.